Only one count was recorded for the clone carrying this TCR beta chain. Its antigen is undetermined. The data derive from a study of radiotherapy plus CTLA-4 blockade in lung cancer. Whole-study results and caveats: Blood saw expansion of tumor-derived TCR clones after radiotherapy plus ipilimumab.

Between the trimmed V and J ends, which lost 4 bases and 0 bases, there was a span of 11 bases. This CDR3 comprises 14 residues. Germline CDR1 reads SGDLS; CDR2 reads YYNGEE. Generated by immunoSEQ multiplex PCR, the TCRdb table keeps only in-frame clones and is missing some. The table lists more than 25,000 clones, 79% of them singletons. This clonotype was sampled from a human donor with non-small cell lung cancer that progressed on radiotherapy plus ipilimumab. This chain uses TRBV9 with TRBJ2-7; D call uncertain. Material: peripheral blood, obtained from a patient treated with radiotherapy plus ipilimumab. The CDR3 nucleotides are TGTGCCAGCAGCCCGCTGGCGAGCTCCTACGAGCAGTACTTC. It is translated as CASSPLASSYEQYF.